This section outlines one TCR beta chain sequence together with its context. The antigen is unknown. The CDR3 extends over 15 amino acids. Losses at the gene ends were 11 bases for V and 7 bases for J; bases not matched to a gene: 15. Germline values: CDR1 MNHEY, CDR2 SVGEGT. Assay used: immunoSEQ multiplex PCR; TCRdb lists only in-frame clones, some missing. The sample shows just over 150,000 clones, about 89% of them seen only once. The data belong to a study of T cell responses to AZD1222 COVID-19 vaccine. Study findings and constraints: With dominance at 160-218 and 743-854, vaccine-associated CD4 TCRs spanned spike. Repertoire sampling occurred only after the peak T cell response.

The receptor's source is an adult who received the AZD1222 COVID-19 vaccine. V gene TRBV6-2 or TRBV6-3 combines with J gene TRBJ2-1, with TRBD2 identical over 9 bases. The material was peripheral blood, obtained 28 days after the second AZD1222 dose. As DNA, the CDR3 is TGTGCCCGCCGCCGCGGGGGGGGCGGGAAAAATGAGCAGTTCTTC. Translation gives CARRRGGGGKNEQFF.